The present TCR beta chain was sequenced within a study of identical twins (dated by TCRdb to 2016 to 2018). For the wider study: To test whether fetal clonotypes persist, this study deep-sequenced TCR alpha and beta repertoires from monozygotic twins, from unrelated adults of various ages, and from cord blood. Replicate twin experiments were performed at different times using different library preparation protocols to rule out contamination.

This clonotype was found a few times. Its antigen is not yet known. Per-nucleotide qualities are absent, and no much larger clonotype sits a single base away. Receptors were amplified or captured by 5' RACE. The sequencing machine was an Illumina HiSeq 2000. A universal primer binding site was introduced by template switching, and a unique molecular identifier was present in the final cDNA, enabling accurate counting of TCR cDNA molecules. First-strand cDNA for TCR alpha and beta chains was synthesized from specific primers in the conserved constant-segment region. To control for contamination, every cDNA library was double barcoded, receiving both a SMART-Mk sample barcode and Illumina barcodes. TruSeq adapter sequences along with Illumina sample barcodes were introduced in two successive PCR steps. The Illumina HiSeq platform was used with custom primers to sequence TCR alpha and beta cDNA libraries. Turning to the authors' computational methods: Raw reads were processed with MiGEC to extract unique molecular identifiers, and MiXCR was used to determine CDR3 positions. Recombination models were inferred per individual with the repgenHMM and IGoR tools using an EM algorithm. The tcR package in R was used for shared clonotype analysis, with sharing normalized by the product of cloneset sizes. Out-of-frame nonproductive sequences were analyzed to study raw recombination free of thymic and clonal selection effects. The public reads were run again by TCRdb, first through fastp at Q25 and then through MiXCR, and only productive beta chains were kept. Rows merge per CDR3 protein into single entries with the most common DNA and genes. TCRdb, not the authors, supplied the V and J calls. The sample contains more than 400,000 distinct CDR3 sequences, approximately 14% of them found a single time. 0.35% to 0.45% of the sample is held by the ten biggest clonotypes.

Paper-wide results and their limitations: Excess twin sharing in beta out-of-frame sequences was weaker because fewer shared sequences lowered the signal-to-noise ratio. Zero-insertion analyses could be partly confounded by invariant T cells such as MAIT and iNKT, though diverse VJ usage argued against such confounding for most clonotypes. Recombination models systematically underestimated out-of-frame TCR alpha sharing in monozygotic twins but agreed with sharing between unrelated individuals. Because the same donors could not be followed over many years, conclusions were based on cross-sectional statistical analysis. Fewer insertions were carried by abundant cord blood beta clonotypes, a similar but weaker trend appeared in young adult naive repertoires, and no such trend appeared in memory repertoires. Compared with coincidental sharing between unrelated individuals, out-of-frame TCR alpha sequences shared between twins showed an excess of sequences with low generation probability.

Measured from the cysteine to the phenylalanine, the CDR3 is 14 residues long. The sequence is cut down to CDR3 DNA, 42 bases in frame from base 1. Between the V and J ends, shortened by 1 base and 0 bases respectively, the junction contains 8 bases. Taken from the germline V gene, the CDR1 and CDR2 loops are SGHRS and YFSETQ. Only healthy Caucasian donors were included. Three pairs of female monozygotic twins, all aged about 18 to 30 years, were included in the twin cohort. Positive isolation kits from Invitrogen were used to isolate the CD4+ and CD8+ T cell populations. These same data were also listed under a study on yellow fever vaccine responses in identical twins. The second study's paper adds: The T cell response to vaccination in identical twins was reported by the authors to appear partly convergent and partly personalized. In the study, vaccine-responding T cell clones were precisely tracked in identical twins.

This TCR was sampled from a woman between 18 and 30 years old in good health. Rearrangement joined TRBV5-1 to TRBJ2-7; the D gene identity is not certain. Sample: CD4+ T cells sorted from blood. The sequenced DNA is TGCGCCAGCAGCTTGTTGGTAAGCTCCTACGAGCAGTACTTC. This gives the protein CASSLLVSSYEQYF.